This T cell receptor beta chain was observed in a study of blood T cell repertoires in COVID-19. Study-level background: PBMCs, B-cell-depleted T cells, or T cells provided the cDNA or gDNA that made up the material.

The V gene's germline CDR1 is SGHNT and CDR2 YYREEE (reference sequence). V was cut by 4 bases and J by 6 bases, with 11 bases left in between. The CDR3 runs to 13 residues. As processed by the authors: By means of reference gene primer amplification, nucleated cell counts were estimated. Only in-frame clones appear in the TCRdb table, and some are missing; sequencing was by immunoSEQ multiplex PCR. V and J calls and clone size are copied from that table; D and trimming were computed from the DNA. Here the sample spans around 140,000 clones, about 80% being singletons. The TCR comes from a woman aged 55-75 years with acute or convalescent COVID-19. This chain uses TRBV5-4 with TRBJ1-3; D is uncertain. Specimen: peripheral blood. The CDR3 DNA follows: TGTGCCAGCAGCCTGGGGAGCGAAAACACCATATATTTT. Residues: CASSLGSENTIYF.